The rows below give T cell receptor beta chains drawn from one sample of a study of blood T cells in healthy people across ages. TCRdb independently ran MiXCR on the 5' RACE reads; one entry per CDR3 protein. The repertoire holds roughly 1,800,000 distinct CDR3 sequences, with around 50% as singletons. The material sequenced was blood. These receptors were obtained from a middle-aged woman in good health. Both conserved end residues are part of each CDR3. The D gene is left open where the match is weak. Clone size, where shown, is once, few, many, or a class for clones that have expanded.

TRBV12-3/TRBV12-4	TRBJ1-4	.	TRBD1	CASRGQGISNEKLFF	TGTGCCAGCAGGGGACAGGGAATCTCTAATGAAAAACTGTTTTTT
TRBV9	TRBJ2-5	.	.	CASSVWGSQETQYF	TGTGCCAGCAGCGTATGGGGTTCCCAAGAGACCCAGTACTTC
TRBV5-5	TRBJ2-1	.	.	CGDTVLGNEQFF	TGTGGGGACACAGTTCTGGGGAATGAGCAGTTCTTC
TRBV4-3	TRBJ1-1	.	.	CASSQGSGTEAFF	TGCGCCAGCAGCCAAGGGTCAGGCACTGAAGCTTTCTTT
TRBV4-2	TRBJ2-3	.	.	CASSQERRLTDTQYF	TGTGCCAGCAGCCAAGAGCGGAGACTCACAGATACGCAGTATTTT
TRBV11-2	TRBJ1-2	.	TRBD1	CASSPRLGQNHNYGYTF	TGTGCCAGCAGCCCCCGTTTGGGACAGAACCATAACTATGGCTACACCTTC
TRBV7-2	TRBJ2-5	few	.	CASSLLGTVRETQYF	TGTGCCAGCAGCTTATTGGGCACCGTAAGGGAGACCCAGTACTTC
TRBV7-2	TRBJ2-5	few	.	CASSLSTRETQYF	TGTGCCAGCAGCTTATCGACTCGAGAGACCCAGTACTTC
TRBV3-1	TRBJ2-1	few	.	CASSQFGRSNEQFF	TGTGCCAGCAGCCAATTCGGCCGGTCGAATGAGCAGTTCTTC
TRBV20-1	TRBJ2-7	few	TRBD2	CSAGGGTYEQYF	TGCAGTGCTGGGGGGGGGACCTACGAGCAGTACTTC
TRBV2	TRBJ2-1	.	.	CASMAVMGSEQFF	TGTGCCAGCATGGCTGTAATGGGATCTGAGCAGTTCTTC
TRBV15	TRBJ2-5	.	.	CATKTGTQETQYF	TGTGCCACTAAAACCGGGACCCAAGAGACCCAGTACTTC
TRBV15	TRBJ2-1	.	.	CATSHLKSGDDEQFF	TGTGCCACCAGCCACCTGAAGTCTGGGGACGATGAGCAGTTCTTC
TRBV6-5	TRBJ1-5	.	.	CASSYSIPSSNQPQHF	TGTGCCAGTAGTTACTCAATCCCAAGTAGCAATCAGCCCCAGCATTTT
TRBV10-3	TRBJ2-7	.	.	CAIRDTSSYEQYF	TGTGCCATCAGGGACACGAGCTCCTACGAGCAGTACTTC
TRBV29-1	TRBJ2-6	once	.	CSVEGGPSSGANVPTF	TGCAGCGTTGAAGGGGGGCCAAGCTCTGGGGCCAACGTCCCGACTTTC
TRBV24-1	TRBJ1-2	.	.	CATSDTVENYGYTF	TGTGCCACCAGTGATACAGTTGAGAACTATGGCTACACCTTC
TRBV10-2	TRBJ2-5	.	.	CASTRGGTEQYF	TGCGCCAGCACTAGGGGGGGGACTGAGCAGTACTTC
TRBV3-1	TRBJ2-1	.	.	CASAGIHEQFF	TGTGCCAGCGCCGGAATCCATGAGCAGTTCTTC
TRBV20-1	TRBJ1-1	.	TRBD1	CSAQGGITEAFF	TGCAGTGCCCAGGGGGGTATTACTGAAGCTTTCTTT
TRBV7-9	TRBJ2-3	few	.	CASSHRDGKLARTDTQYF	TGTGCCAGCAGCCATCGGGACGGGAAGTTGGCACGCACAGATACGCAGTATTTT